These T cell receptor beta chains were read from a single sample in a study of blood T cell repertoires in COVID-19. Clones were read by immunoSEQ multiplex PCR, and TCRdb kept only the in-frame ones, dropping some. The top ten clones hold roughly 2% of a sample with 400,000 to 550,000 clones, about 85% of them seen once. The sequencing sample was made of PBMCs or T cells enriched from blood (not recorded which). These receptors came from a woman under 30 with acute COVID-19. Both conserved end residues are part of each CDR3. D genes are given only for firm matches. Only some rows state a clone size, as once, few, many or a class for expanded clones.

- TRBJ2-7 - TRBV10-3 CATGPDYEQYF TGTGCCACAGGCCCCGACTACGAGCAGTACTTC
- TRBJ2-7 - TRBV6-2/TRBV6-3 CASSFIRGNEQYF TGTGCCAGCAGCTTTATCAGGGGAAACGAGCAGTACTTC
- TRBJ2-3 - TRBV7-9 CASSTRQPRRTDTQYF TGTGCCAGCAGCACCCGACAGCCACGGCGCACAGATACGCAGTATTTT
- TRBJ1-6 TRBD1 TRBV2 CASSESGQENSPLHF TGTGCCAGCAGTGAATCCGGACAGGAAAATTCACCCCTCCACTTT
- TRBJ2-3 TRBD2 TRBV6-8 CASRRRAGGESDTQYF TGTGCCAGCAGGCGCCGGGCGGGGGGTGAATCGGATACGCAGTATTTT
- TRBJ1-2 - TRBV5-4 CASSPREGYANYGYTF TGTGCCAGCAGCCCGCGGGAGGGCTACGCTAACTATGGCTACACCTTC
- TRBJ2-1 TRBD1 TRBV6-2/TRBV6-3 CASSRSGTGSEQFF TGTGCCAGCAGTAGATCCGGGACAGGGAGTGAGCAGTTCTTC
- TRBJ2-7 - TRBV7-9 CASSLDKTYYEQYF TGTGCCAGCAGCCTGGACAAGACCTACTACGAGCAGTACTTC
- TRBJ1-1 - TRBV29-1 CSVAWGLNTEAFF TGCAGCGTTGCTTGGGGCCTGAACACTGAAGCTTTCTTT
- TRBJ2-7 TRBD1 TRBV24-1 CATRDGTGEYEQYF TGTGCCACCAGGGACGGGACAGGGGAATACGAGCAGTACTTC
- TRBJ1-1 - TRBV12-2 CASRAGGLMNTEAFF TGTGCAAGTCGCGCCGGGGGACTCATGAACACTGAAGCTTTCTTT
- TRBJ1-3 TRBD1 TRBV7-8 CASSSGQGVNTIYF TGTGCCAGCAGCTCAGGACAGGGAGTAAACACCATATATTTT
- TRBJ2-1 TRBD2 TRBV5-6 CASSPMGLAGVGEQFF TGTGCCAGCAGCCCTATGGGACTAGCGGGAGTAGGGGAGCAGTTCTTC
- TRBJ2-7 - TRBV18 CASSLGATTYEQYF TGTGCCAGCTCACTTGGGGCAACCACCTACGAGCAGTACTTC
- TRBJ2-5 TRBD2 TRBV6-5 CASSYYLGGETQYF TGTGCCAGCAGTTACTATTTGGGGGGGGAGACCCAGTACTTC
- TRBJ1-2 - TRBV7-2 CASSKTGPVWGYTF TGTGCCAGCAGCAAGACAGGCCCAGTATGGGGCTACACCTTC
- TRBJ1-5 TRBD1 TRBV28 CASILGTGLNQPQHF TGTGCCAGCATTTTAGGGACAGGGCTAAATCAGCCCCAGCATTTT
- TRBJ2-1 - TRBV4-1 CASSQVPRSPPGNEQFF TGCGCCAGCAGCCAAGTCCCCCGGAGCCCCCCGGGGAATGAGCAGTTCTTC
- TRBJ1-2 - TRBV30 CAWSVVQTYGYTF TGTGCCTGGAGTGTGGTACAGACCTATGGCTACACCTTC
- TRBJ2-3 - TRBV5-1 CASSSGALLSTDTQYF TGCGCCAGCAGCTCGGGAGCCCTTCTTAGCACAGATACGCAGTATTTT
few TRBJ2-7 - TRBV7-9 CASSQDGDYEQYF TGTGCCAGCAGCCAAGACGGAGACTACGAGCAGTACTTC
once TRBJ1-1 - TRBV2 CASSGPGNTEAFF TGTGCCAGCAGTGGTCCAGGGAACACTGAAGCTTTCTTT
- TRBJ2-2 - TRBV6-1 CASSEAPGFTGELFF TGTGCCAGCAGTGAAGCGCCGGGTTTTACCGGGGAGCTGTTTTTT
- TRBJ1-1 - TRBV15 CATSGGIGEAFF TGTGCCACCAGCGGGGGGATTGGTGAAGCTTTCTTT
- TRBJ2-7 TRBD2 TRBV4-3 CASSPWTRAYEQYF TGCGCCAGCAGCCCGTGGACTAGAGCCTACGAGCAGTACTTC
few TRBJ2-2 TRBD1 TRBV7-7 CASSLAGSGTAYTGELFF TGTGCTAGCAGCTTAGCTGGGTCCGGGACAGCTTACACCGGGGAGCTGTTTTTT
- TRBJ2-5 - TRBV11-2 CASSLDLSETQYF TGTGCCAGCAGCTTAGATCTTTCGGAGACCCAGTACTTC
once TRBJ2-5 TRBD2 TRBV9 CASSVGTSGNQETQYF TGTGCCAGCAGCGTAGGTACTAGCGGCAATCAAGAGACCCAGTACTTC
- TRBJ2-1 TRBD2 TRBV5-1 CASSGTSGSGDEQFF TGCGCCAGCAGCGGAACTAGCGGGAGTGGGGATGAGCAGTTCTTC
- TRBJ2-2 TRBD1 TRBV5-1 CASSRGQGAHAGELFF TGCGCCAGCAGCAGGGGACAGGGGGCTCACGCCGGGGAGCTGTTTTTT
- TRBJ2-1 - TRBV5-1 CASSQTDEAYNEQFF TGCGCCAGCAGCCAGACAGACGAGGCCTACAATGAGCAGTTCTTC
- TRBJ2-7 - TRBV19 CASSIDLSRAKSYEQYF TGTGCCAGTAGTATAGATCTATCCAGGGCTAAGTCCTACGAGCAGTACTTC
- TRBJ2-3 - TRBV6-4 CASSPNPETDTQYF TGTGCCAGCAGCCCAAACCCAGAAACAGATACGCAGTATTTT
- TRBJ1-6 TRBD1 TRBV27 CASSIRGQVDSPLHF TGTGCCAGCAGTATTCGGGGACAGGTCGATTCACCCCTCCACTTT
- TRBJ1-2 - TRBV28 CASSFSVRGYTF TGTGCCAGCAGTTTTTCGGTTCGTGGCTACACCTTC
- TRBJ1-2 TRBD1 TRBV7-2 CASRGQVYDGYTF TGTGCCAGCAGAGGACAGGTCTATGATGGCTACACCTTC
- TRBJ2-7 TRBD2 TRBV7-2 CASGGTSVYEQYF TGTGCCAGCGGCGGGACTAGCGTCTACGAGCAGTACTTC
- TRBJ1-1 - TRBV28 CASSLWAVNTEAFF TGTGCCAGCAGTTTATGGGCAGTGAACACTGAAGCTTTCTTT
- TRBJ2-3 - TRBV3-1/TRBV3-2 CASSRRQGTDTQYF TGTGCCAGCAGCCGCAGACAGGGCACAGATACGCAGTATTTT
few TRBJ1-1 - TRBV2 CASGGQNTEAFF TGTGCCAGCGGGGGACAGAACACTGAAGCTTTCTTT
once TRBJ2-1 - TRBV18 CASSPQAGDEQFF TGTGCCAGCTCACCACAGGCAGGCGATGAGCAGTTCTTC
- TRBJ1-2 TRBD1 TRBV11-2 CASSASGGGDYGYTF TGTGCCAGCAGCGCCTCAGGGGGCGGTGACTATGGCTACACCTTC
- TRBJ1-2 - TRBV6-7 CASSNGGVDGYTF TGTGCCAGCAGTAATGGGGGGGTAGATGGCTACACCTTC